Each of the 22 T cell receptor beta chains below was sequenced from the same sample in a study of blood T cell repertoires in COVID-19. This table comes from immunoSEQ multiplex PCR, and its TCRdb copy is limited to in-frame clones, with some not included. This table has under 120,000 clones, around 87% appearing once. Material for sequencing was peripheral blood. These receptors were taken from a woman aged 80 or over with acute or convalescent COVID-19.

The V and J genes are TRBV5-1 and TRBJ1-4, with D possibly TRBD1 on 6 matching bases. Trimming shortened V by 5 bases and J by 7 bases, and 12 bases separated the two germline ends. The CDR3 runs to 13 residues. CDR1 SGHRS and CDR2 YFSETQ come from the germline V gene. This CDR3 is CASRGGQGEKLFF. The CDR3 nucleotides are TGCGCCAGCAGGGGGGGGCAGGGTGAAAAACTGTTTTTT.

The V call is TRBV19, the J call TRBJ1-5; tentative D call: TRBD1 (5 bases). V gave up 5 bases and J gave up 2 bases, with 13 bases separating them. The CDR3 is 15 amino acids. The germline V gene encodes CDR1 LNHDA and CDR2 SQIVND (reference sequence). CDR3 sequence (DNA): TGTGCCAGTAGTGCCGCCCAGGGTGGCAATCAGCCCCAGCATTTT. Translated, it gives CASSAAQGGNQPQHF.

J is TRBJ2-7 and V is TRBV4-1; D perhaps matches TRBD1 (6 bases). Trimming took 5 bases from V and 1 from J, leaving 21 bases between them. The CDR3 has 17 amino acids. Germline V gene sequence: CDR1 MGHRA, CDR2 YSYEKL. Written as DNA, the CDR3 is TGCGCCAGCAGCAATGGACAGCGTTCCCTACCTTCCTACGAGCAGTACTTC. This sequence encodes CASSNGQRSLPSYEQYF.

This chain links TRBV5-1 with TRBJ2-3; D gene uncertain. Germline CDR1 SGHRS, CDR2 YFSETQ. This CDR3 has 13 residues. Between the trimmed V and J ends, which lost 5 bases and 6 bases, there was a span of 13 bases. The CDR3 DNA follows: TGCGCCAGCAGAACACCCCCGCTGGATACGCAGTATTTT. Protein product: CASRTPPLDTQYF.

The V call is TRBV28, the J call TRBJ2-3; 12 bases match TRBD2. The germline gives CDR1 MDHEN, CDR2 SYDVKM. The CDR3 has 16 amino acids. V shed 5 bases and J 5 bases; nucleotides not matched to a gene: 8. The CDR3 sequence is CASSASSGGARDTQYF. The CDR3 DNA reads TGTGCCAGCAGTGCCTCTAGCGGGGGGGCCAGAGATACGCAGTATTTT.

The chain recombines TRBV19 with TRBJ1-5; 8 bases map to TRBD1. The CDR3 has 14 residues. V lost 6 bases and J lost 2; bases outside the gene matches: 3. Looked up from germline, CDR1 is LNHDA and CDR2 is SQIVND (reference sequence). CDR3 amino acids: CASSQTGGNQPQHF. CDR3 DNA: TGTGCCAGTAGCCAGACAGGGGGCAATCAGCCCCAGCATTTT.

The gene calls are TRBV10-3 and TRBJ2-7, with D perhaps TRBD1 (6 bases). Trimming stripped 0 bases from V and 2 bases from J, with 17 bases between. Germline V gene sequence: CDR1 ENHRY, CDR2 SYGVKD. The CDR3 extends over 17 amino acids. CDR3 sequence (DNA): TGTGCCATCAGTGAGTCGACTACTGCCGACAGGACCTACGAGCAGTACTTC. This translates into CAISESTTADRTYEQYF.

The chain carries TRBV3-1 (or the pseudogene TRBV3-2) and TRBJ2-7; D remains ambiguous. The CDR3 spans 14 residues. CDR1 and CDR2 from the germline V gene are LGHDT and YNNKEL (reference sequence). V lost 4 bases and J 3 bases, leaving 13 bases between the germline ends. Written as DNA, the CDR3 is TGTGCCAGCAGCCCCTCCGGTCCTAGCTACGAGCAGTACTTC. Its protein product is CASSPSGPSYEQYF.

The chain joins TRBV7-2 to TRBJ2-5; 7 nucleotides line up with TRBD2. J was trimmed by 5 bases and V by 3 bases; bases with no gene match: 6. The CDR3 totals 14 residues. Per the germline V gene, CDR1 is SGHTA and CDR2 is FQGNSA. DNA for the CDR3: TGTGCCAGCAGCTTGGGGGGGGGTGGGGAGACCCAGTACTTC. This encodes CASSLGGGGETQYF.

This clone was seen a single time. This same CDR3 is encoded by further DNA sequences in the sample. This sequence joins TRBV7-9 and TRBJ1-4, with D uncertain. This CDR3 region has 16 residues. CDR1 is SEHNR, CDR2 FQNEAQ, per germline (reference sequence). Trimming took off 0 bases at V and 0 bases at J, with 8 bases between the two ends. Here the CDR3 reads CASSLASGATNEKLFF. CDR3 nucleotide sequence: TGTGCCAGCAGCTTAGCGTCGGGTGCAACTAATGAAAAACTGTTTTTT.

This clone has just a few counts. J is TRBJ1-4 and V is TRBV2; D is unresolved. Germline V lookup: CDR1 SNHLY, CDR2 FYNNEI. V was pared by 7 bases and J by 6 bases, with 12 bases between. CDR3 length equals 13 residues. The CDR3 sequence: CASTQVSDEKLFF. CDR3 sequence (DNA): TGTGCCAGCACGCAGGTCTCGGATGAAAAACTGTTTTTT.

The chain employs TRBV10-2 and TRBJ1-5; D possibly corresponds to TRBD1 (5 bases). Germline CDR1 WSHSY, CDR2 SAAADI. The length of the CDR3 is 12 residues. V lost 4 bases and J lost 8, with 9 bases in between. The CDR3 loop is CASSGGGEPQHF. The CDR3 nucleotides read TGCGCCAGCAGTGGCGGGGGGGAGCCCCAGCATTTT.

The gene calls are TRBV6-6 and TRBJ1-5; TRBD1 might be the D (5 bases). The CDR3 is 12 amino acids. The ends were cut back, 8 bases at V and 4 bases at J, with 9 bases in the middle. Germline V CDR1 and CDR2: MNHNY, SVGAGI (reference sequence). The CDR3 nucleotides read TGTGCCAGCGCCAGGGTGAATCAGCCCCAGCATTTT. It specifies CASARVNQPQHF.

This clone has more than one count but fewer than ten. The CDR3 is CASSGQRGGASEQFF. The CDR3 DNA reads TGTGCCAGCAGTGGCCAGCGGGGGGGAGCGTCTGAGCAGTTCTTC. The rearrangement links TRBV2 to TRBJ2-1; the match to TRBD2 covers 10 bases. From germline, CDR1 is SNHLY and CDR2 FYNNEI. The CDR3 contains 15 residues. Trimming took 4 bases from V and 9 from J; bases not matched to a gene: 9.

The V and J genes are TRBV7-2 and TRBJ2-3; D perhaps matches TRBD2 (5 bases). The ends were cut back, 5 bases at V and 8 bases at J, with 14 bases in the middle. The CDR3 has 13 residues. Germline CDR1 and CDR2: SGHTA and FQGNSA. The CDR3 here is CASSRRPGGTQYF. The CDR3 region has the DNA TGTGCCAGCAGCAGAAGACCCGGAGGTACGCAGTATTTT.

This rearrangement joins TRBV24-1 to TRBJ2-5, with D possibly being TRBD1 (6 bases). The V end was cut by 7 bases, the J end by 3 bases, with 11 bases between. From germline, CDR1 is KGHDR and CDR2 SFDVKD. The CDR3 totals 13 residues. The CDR3 DNA is TGTGCCACCAGGAATGGGGGCGAAGAGACCCAGTACTTC. It codes for CATRNGGEETQYF.

This chain connects TRBV5-1 to TRBJ2-1, with TRBD2 as a possible D gene (6 bases). Germline assignment: CDR1 SGHRS and CDR2 YFSETQ. Trimming pared 4 bases from V and 6 bases from J, leaving 17 bases between. This CDR3 contains 15 residues. Here the CDR3 reads CASSTLGGEFNEQFF. The DNA for the CDR3 is TGCGCCAGCAGCACCCTGGGGGGTGAGTTCAATGAGCAGTTCTTC.

The V gene is TRBV19, the J gene TRBJ1-3, with D possibly TRBD1 on 5 matching bases. Germline V gene data show CDR1 as LNHDA and CDR2 as SQIVND (reference sequence). Trimming pared 7 bases from V and 0 bases from J, leaving 10 bases between. The CDR3 sequence is 14 residues long. The CDR3 is CASKTAYSGNTIYF. The CDR3 nucleotides are TGTGCCAGTAAGACAGCTTACTCTGGAAACACCATATATTTT.

The V call is TRBV5-1, the J call TRBJ2-5, with D possibly matching TRBD1 (6 bases). Per germline, CDR1 SGHRS and CDR2 YFSETQ. Trimming shortened V by 5 bases and J by 2 bases, and 10 bases separated the two germline ends. The CDR3 length is 13 residues. The DNA for the CDR3 is TGCGCCAGCAGGGGGGCGGCTCAAGAGACCCAGTACTTC. Its protein product is CASRGAAQETQYF. Supplemented by reference TRBV5-1 and TRBJ2-5, the full variable domain reads KAGVTQTPRYLIKTRGQQVTLSCSPISGHRSVSWYQQTPGQGLQFLFEYFSETQRNKGNFPGRFSGRQFSNSRSEMNVSTLELGDSALYLCASRGAAQETQYFGPGTRLLVL.

This clone has a handful of counts. V gene TRBV19 combines with J gene TRBJ2-1, with D unresolved. V dropped 6 bases and J dropped 4 bases, with 10 bases sitting between them. Germline CDR1 and CDR2: LNHDA and SQIVND (reference sequence). This CDR3 comprises 13 residues. CDR3 in DNA: TGTGCCAGTAGCTTGACAATATACAATGAGCAGTTCTTC. Translating it yields CASSLTIYNEQFF.

The V and J genes are TRBV2 and TRBJ1-5; the match to TRBD1 covers 7 bases. CDR1 is SNHLY and CDR2 is FYNNEI in the germline V gene. With 6 bases clipped from V and 4 bases from J, the junction kept 12 bases outside the gene matches. CDR3 size: 16 residues. CDR3 DNA: TGTGCCAGCAGCGAGGAAGACAGGGCGCTTAATCAGCCCCAGCATTTT. Its protein is CASSEEDRALNQPQHF.

The V and J genes are TRBV10-3 and TRBJ2-1; D gene uncertain. Germline V gene lookup returns CDR1 ENHRY and CDR2 SYGVKD. The CDR3 spans 13 residues. The ends were cut back, 3 bases at V and 4 bases at J, with 7 bases in the middle. The CDR3 is CAISESRYNEQFF. CDR3 bases: TGTGCCATCAGTGAATCCAGGTACAATGAGCAGTTCTTC.